The rows below give T cell receptor beta chains drawn from one sample of a study of T cell responses to AZD1222 COVID-19 vaccine. Clones were read by immunoSEQ multiplex PCR, and TCRdb kept only the in-frame ones, dropping some. This table holds around 130,000 clones, roughly nine tenths found once. Source: peripheral blood, taken on day 0 of AZD1222 vaccination. These receptors were obtained from an adult in good health. Each CDR3 is given with its conserved first and last residue. Fields, in order: V gene, D gene, clone size, J gene, CDR3 protein, CDR3 DNA. D genes are given only for firm matches. Clone size is not always given. Where it is, it says once, few, many or a class for expanded clones.

>TRBV9|NA|NA|TRBJ1-1
CAAGRGPNTEAFF
TGTGCCGCCGGGAGGGGACCGAACACTGAAGCTTTCTTT
>TRBV5-4|TRBD1|NA|TRBJ1-2
CASSLGDRDYGYTF
TGTGCCAGCAGCTTGGGGGACAGAGACTATGGCTACACCTTC
>TRBV6-5|NA|NA|TRBJ1-1
CASRRLMNTEAFF
TGTGCCAGCAGACGGCTGATGAACACTGAAGCTTTCTTT
>TRBV6-5|TRBD1|NA|TRBJ1-1
CASSFDRGDKVEAFF
TGTGCCAGCAGTTTCGACAGGGGGGATAAAGTTGAAGCTTTCTTT
>TRBV6-5|TRBD2|few|TRBJ2-1
CASRAQLADNEQFF
TGTGCCAGCAGGGCCCAACTAGCGGACAATGAGCAGTTCTTC
>TRBV6-5|TRBD1|once|TRBJ1-1
CASSFTGGDTEAFF
TGTGCCAGCAGTTTCACAGGGGGGGACACTGAAGCTTTCTTT
>TRBV10-3|NA|NA|TRBJ2-1
CAISLRGENNEQFF
TGTGCCATCAGTCTCCGCGGGGAGAACAATGAGCAGTTCTTC
>TRBV19|NA|NA|TRBJ1-2
CASRYTGGSGYTF
TGTGCCAGTAGATACACGGGAGGTTCGGGCTACACCTTC
>TRBV4-1|NA|NA|TRBJ2-1
CASSQGQGTYNEQFF
TGCGCCAGCAGCCAAGGCCAGGGTACCTACAATGAGCAGTTCTTC
>TRBV19|NA|NA|TRBJ1-2
CASSITVSHSSTYGYTF
TGTGCCAGTAGTATTACCGTCTCGCACTCCAGCACCTATGGCTACACCTTC
>TRBV15|NA|NA|TRBJ2-3
CATSRQARTDTQYF
TGTGCCACCAGCAGACAGGCGCGCACAGATACGCAGTATTTT
>TRBV21-1|NA|NA|TRBJ2-2
CAIVRTGKRLAGFAGELFF
TGTGCCATTGTAAGGACAGGGAAGAGGCTAGCGGGTTTCGCCGGGGAGCTGTTTTTT
>TRBV9|NA|NA|TRBJ1-3
CASSVEGTPGNTIYF
TGTGCCAGCAGCGTAGAGGGGACGCCTGGAAACACCATATATTTT
>TRBV7-9|NA|NA|TRBJ1-1
CASSLFHYTDTEAFF
TGTGCCAGCAGCTTATTCCACTATACGGACACTGAAGCTTTCTTT
>TRBV3-1/TRBV3-2|NA|NA|TRBJ1-4
CASSQEASTLFF
TGTGCCAGCAGCCAGGAAGCTTCGACCCTGTTTTTT
>TRBV20-1|NA|NA|TRBJ1-5
CSASTKRAILRGNQPQHF
TGCAGTGCTAGTACAAAGAGGGCGATCCTCCGGGGCAATCAGCCCCAGCATTTT
>TRBV24-1|TRBD2|NA|TRBJ2-1
CATSPPSGRYNEQFF
TGTGCCACCAGCCCTCCGAGCGGGAGGTACAATGAGCAGTTCTTC
>TRBV2|NA|NA|TRBJ1-1
CASSPLSPGNTEAFF
TGTGCCAGCAGTCCCCTCTCTCCCGGGAACACTGAAGCTTTCTTT
>TRBV29-1|NA|NA|TRBJ2-5
CSVEVTQETQYF
TGCAGCGTTGAGGTGACGCAAGAGACCCAGTACTTC
>TRBV7-7|TRBD2|NA|TRBJ2-1
CASSLGIAGRNEQFF
TGTGCTAGCAGCTTAGGGATAGCGGGTAGGAATGAGCAGTTCTTC
>TRBV6-2/TRBV6-3|NA|once|TRBJ1-5
CASSLPTHSNQPQHF
TGTGCCAGCAGTTTACCGACCCATAGCAATCAGCCCCAGCATTTT
>TRBV9|TRBD1|NA|TRBJ1-2
CASSPYTGGYGYTF
TGTGCCAGCAGCCCTTATACAGGGGGCTATGGCTACACCTTC
>TRBV14|NA|NA|TRBJ2-5
CASSQVRGGYQETQYF
TGTGCCAGCAGCCAAGTAAGGGGGGGGTATCAAGAGACCCAGTACTTC
>TRBV7-9|TRBD1|NA|TRBJ1-2
CASSLGTGDLDGYTF
TGTGCCAGCAGCTTAGGGACAGGGGATTTGGATGGCTACACCTTC
>TRBV19|TRBD1|once|TRBJ2-1
CASSMDRGGNEQFF
TGTGCCAGTAGTATGGACAGGGGGGGCAATGAGCAGTTCTTC
>TRBV27|NA|NA|TRBJ1-2
CASSSGGPNYGYTF
TGTGCCAGCAGCTCCGGCGGGCCCAACTATGGCTACACCTTC
>TRBV29-1|TRBD1|NA|TRBJ1-1
CSVEATTGGTEAFF
TGCAGCGTTGAAGCTACGACAGGGGGCACTGAAGCTTTCTTT
>TRBV10-3|TRBD1|NA|TRBJ1-1
CAITQFPGQGNTEAFF
TGTGCCATCACCCAATTTCCGGGACAGGGGAACACTGAAGCTTTCTTT
>TRBV3-1/TRBV3-2|NA|NA|TRBJ2-2
CASSQEAMNTGELFF
TGTGCCAGCAGCCAAGAGGCCATGAACACCGGGGAGCTGTTTTTT
>TRBV18|NA|NA|TRBJ2-1
CASSPNTGRPTPYNEQFF
TGTGCCAGCTCACCCAATACAGGACGGCCCACACCTTACAATGAGCAGTTCTTC
>TRBV6-6|TRBD2|NA|TRBJ2-5
CASSYWLAEQETQYF
TGTGCCAGCAGTTACTGGCTAGCGGAGCAAGAGACCCAGTACTTC
>TRBV6-5|NA|NA|TRBJ1-5
CASTGKGRNQPQHF
TGTGCCAGCACTGGCAAGGGGCGCAATCAGCCCCAGCATTTT
>TRBV27|NA|NA|TRBJ1-5
CASSQTPYQPQHF
TGTGCCAGCAGCCAGACCCCCTATCAGCCCCAGCATTTT
>TRBV6-5|NA|NA|TRBJ2-7
CASSYSFATVTYEQYF
TGTGCCAGCAGTTACTCGTTCGCGACAGTTACCTACGAGCAGTACTTC
>TRBV29-1|NA|NA|TRBJ2-5
CSVERGETQYF
TGCAGCGTTGAAAGGGGAGAGACCCAGTACTTC
>TRBV7-9|TRBD2|NA|TRBJ2-1
CASSPDPGGYNEQFF
TGTGCCAGCAGCCCCGATCCGGGAGGGTACAATGAGCAGTTCTTC
>TRBV18|NA|NA|TRBJ1-1
CASSPPEGRVSEAFF
TGTGCCAGCTCACCACCGGAGGGGCGTGTCTCTGAAGCTTTCTTT
>TRBV11-2|NA|NA|TRBJ1-3
CASSLGPGAGNTIYF
TGTGCCAGCAGCTTAGGGCCCGGGGCAGGAAACACCATATATTTT
>TRBV6-2/TRBV6-3|NA|once|TRBJ1-2
CASSYRGGVSGYTF
TGTGCCAGCAGTTACCGCGGAGGGGTGAGTGGCTACACCTTC
>TRBV9|NA|NA|TRBJ2-5
CASSPGSTGVQHQETQYF
TGTGCCAGCAGCCCCGGCAGCACGGGCGTCCAGCACCAAGAGACCCAGTACTTC
>TRBV5-4|NA|few|TRBJ1-1
CASSLETSTEAFF
TGTGCCAGCAGCTTGGAGACGAGCACTGAAGCTTTCTTT
>TRBV12-5|TRBD1|once|TRBJ1-4
CASGSGTTGRGEKLFF
TGTGCTAGTGGTTCAGGAACGACAGGGCGAGGTGAAAAACTGTTTTTT
>TRBV6-2/TRBV6-3|TRBD2|NA|TRBJ2-2
CASSRLAGGVAVSNTGELFF
TGTGCCAGCAGTCGGCTAGCGGGAGGGGTCGCGGTCTCGAACACCGGGGAGCTGTTTTTT
>TRBV14|NA|NA|TRBJ1-2
CASSPRSTDGYTF
TGTGCCAGCAGCCCCCGGTCTACTGATGGCTACACCTTC
>TRBV9|NA|NA|TRBJ1-1
CASSGGGTEAFF
TGTGCCAGCAGCGGGGGTGGCACTGAAGCTTTCTTT
>TRBV24-1|TRBD1|NA|TRBJ2-3
CATSDPGTGATDTQYF
TGTGCCACCAGTGACCCCGGGACAGGGGCTACAGATACGCAGTATTTT